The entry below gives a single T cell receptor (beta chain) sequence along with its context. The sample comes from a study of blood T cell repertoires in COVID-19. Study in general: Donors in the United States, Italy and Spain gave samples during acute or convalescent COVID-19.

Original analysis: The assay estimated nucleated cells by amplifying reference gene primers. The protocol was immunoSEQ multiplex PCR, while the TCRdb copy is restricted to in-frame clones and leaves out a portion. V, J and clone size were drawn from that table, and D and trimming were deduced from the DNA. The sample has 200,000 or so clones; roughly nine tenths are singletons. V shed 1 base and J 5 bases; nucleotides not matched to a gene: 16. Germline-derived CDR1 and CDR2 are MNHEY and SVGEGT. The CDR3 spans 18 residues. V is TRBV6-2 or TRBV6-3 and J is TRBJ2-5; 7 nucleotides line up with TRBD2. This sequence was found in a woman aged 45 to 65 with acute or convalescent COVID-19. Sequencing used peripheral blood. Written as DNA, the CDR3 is TGTGCCAGCAGTTACTTCGTCCGGCGGGAGTTAATTAAGGAGACCCAGTACTTC. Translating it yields CASSYFVRRELIKETQYF.